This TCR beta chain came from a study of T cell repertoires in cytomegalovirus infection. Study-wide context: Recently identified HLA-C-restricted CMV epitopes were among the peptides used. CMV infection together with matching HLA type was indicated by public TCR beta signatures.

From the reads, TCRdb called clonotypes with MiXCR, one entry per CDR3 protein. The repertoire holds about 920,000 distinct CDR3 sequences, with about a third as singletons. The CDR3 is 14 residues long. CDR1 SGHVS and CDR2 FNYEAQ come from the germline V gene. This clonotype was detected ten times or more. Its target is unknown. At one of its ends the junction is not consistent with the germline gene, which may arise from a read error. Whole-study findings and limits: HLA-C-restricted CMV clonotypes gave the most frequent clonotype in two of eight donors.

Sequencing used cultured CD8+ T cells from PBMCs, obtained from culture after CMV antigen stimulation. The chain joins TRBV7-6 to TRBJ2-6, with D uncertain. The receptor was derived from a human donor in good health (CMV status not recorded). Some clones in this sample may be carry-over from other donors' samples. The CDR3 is CASSLAAGANVLTF. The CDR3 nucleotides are TGTGCTAGCAGCTTAGCAGCAGGGGCCAACGTCCTGACTTTC.